Below, one TCR beta chain is given with its context. This sample was included in a study of blood T cells in healthy people across ages. The CDR3 is made up of 14 amino acids. Germline CDR1 SEHNR, CDR2 FQNEAQ (reference sequence). Trimming shortened V by 3 bases and J by 3 bases, and 9 bases separated the two germline ends. The use of a sample-barcoded 5' primer and a J-beta primer mix characterized a second PCR of roughly 7 to 11 cycles. Via MiXCR, TCRdb re-called the 5' RACE reads, giving one row per CDR3 protein. The data contain about 720,000 distinct CDR3 sequences, 20% to 25% of them seen just once; the ten biggest clones take up 20% to 25%.

The sequence derives from a man between 65 and 85 years old in good health. The sequencing sample was made of blood. This chain connects TRBV7-9 to TRBJ2-1, with D tentatively TRBD1 (5 bases). CDR3 sequence reads: CASSFRQSYNEQFF. The DNA for the CDR3 is TGTGCCAGCAGCTTCCGACAGAGCTACAATGAGCAGTTCTTC.